This T cell receptor gamma chain stems from a study of gamma-delta chains in newborns, infants, children. At the level of the study: Polyclonal expansion of innate γδ T cells after birth follows microbial exposure.

Germline lookup yields CDR1 GITISATS and CDR2 ISYDGTV (reference sequence). The J segment lost 8 bases and the V segment lost 0 bases, leaving 7 bases of the junction unmatched. This CDR3 has 17 amino acids. TCRdb processed the reads again with the CATT caller. The sample includes a few thousand gamma-chain clones, 25% to 30% of them seen just once. This chain uses TRGV9 with TRGJP. The sample was blood. This TCR was sampled from a child who was a newborn, infant or young child, either healthy, febrile or measles-vaccinated (not recorded which). CDR3 in amino acids: CALWEVLEQLGKKIKVF. CDR3 in DNA: TGTGCCTTGTGGGAGGTGCTCGAACAGTTGGGCAAAAAAATCAAGGTATTT.